What follows is one TCR beta chain and its context. Its target is unknown. No infections or other immune events were documented during collection. V shed 10 bases, J shed 7 bases, and the junction held 12 bases outside the gene matches. Germline loops: CDR1 SGHAT, CDR2 FQNNGV. The CDR3 covers 13 residues. The sample originates from a study of identifying expanded T cells in peripheral blood. Study-wide results and limits: Clone count variance between roughly 2-week samples rose with total template count. Over about two and four weeks, about 17 and 20 clones changed, versus around 1.3 between replicates.

Repertoires were generated with immunoSEQ multiplex PCR, while TCRdb's copy carries only in-frame clones and drops some. Among about 82,000 clones, about 90% were seen once, and the ten largest hold about 7%. This TCR came from a person aged 18 to 75 in good health. The rearrangement joins TRBV11-2 to TRBJ1-2; the match to TRBD1 covers 7 bases. The sample was blood. The CDR3 here is CATSQEGGGGYTF. The CDR3 region has the DNA TGTGCCACCTCCCAGGAAGGGGGCGGTGGCTACACCTTC. Filled out from reference TRBV11-2 and TRBJ1-2, the complete variable domain reads EAGVAQSPRYKIIEKRQSVAFWCNPISGHATLYWYQQILGQGPKLLIQFQNNGVVDDSQLPKDRFSAERLKGVDSTLKIQPAKLEDSAVYLCATSQEGGGGYTFGSGTRLTVV.